The sequence of this T cell receptor (beta chain) was determined in a study of T cell responses to AZD1222 COVID-19 vaccine. Points from the study as a whole: Only after the peak T cell response were repertoires sampled.

Comment on this clone: Its antigen is not identified.

This table comes from immunoSEQ multiplex PCR, and its TCRdb copy is limited to in-frame clones, with some not included. The sample records some 110,000 clones, 85% to 90% being singletons. Trimming took off 3 bases at V and 5 bases at J, with 16 bases between the two ends. Germline-derived CDR1 and CDR2 are SGHTA and FQGNSA. The CDR3 consists of 15 residues. The sample here was peripheral blood, taken on day 0 of AZD1222 vaccination. The clonotype was recovered from an adult in good health. The chain links TRBV7-2 to TRBJ2-5; D ambiguous. The CDR3 reads CASSFVANPGETQYF. In nucleotides, the CDR3 is TGTGCCAGCAGCTTTGTCGCTAACCCCGGGGAGACCCAGTACTTC.